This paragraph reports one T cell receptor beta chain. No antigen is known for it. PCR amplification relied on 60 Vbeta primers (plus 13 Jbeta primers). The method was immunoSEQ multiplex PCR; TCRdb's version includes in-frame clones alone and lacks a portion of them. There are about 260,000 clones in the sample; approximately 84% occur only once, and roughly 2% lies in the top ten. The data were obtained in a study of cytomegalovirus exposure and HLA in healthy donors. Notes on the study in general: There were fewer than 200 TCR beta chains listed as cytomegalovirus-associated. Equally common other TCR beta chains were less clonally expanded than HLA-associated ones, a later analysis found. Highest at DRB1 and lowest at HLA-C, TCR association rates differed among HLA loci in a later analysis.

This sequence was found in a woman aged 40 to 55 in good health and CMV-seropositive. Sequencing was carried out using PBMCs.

The CDR3 reads CASRSAEGFAAGELFF. CDR3 sequence (DNA): TGTGCCAGCAGGTCTGCGGAAGGATTCGCGGCCGGGGAGCTGTTTTTT. The chain couples TRBV28 to TRBJ2-2; D ambiguous. Trimming removed 6 bases from V and 6 bases from J, with 20 bases in between. The CDR3 is 16 residues long. From germline, CDR1 is MDHEN and CDR2 SYDVKM. Full variable domain (outside the CDR3, taken from reference TRBV28 and TRBJ2-2): DVKVTQSSRYLVKRTGEKVFLECVQDMDHENMFWYRQDPGLGLRLIYFSYDVKMKEKGDIPEGYSVSREKKERFSLILESASTNQTSMYLCASRSAEGFAAGELFFGEGSRLTVL.